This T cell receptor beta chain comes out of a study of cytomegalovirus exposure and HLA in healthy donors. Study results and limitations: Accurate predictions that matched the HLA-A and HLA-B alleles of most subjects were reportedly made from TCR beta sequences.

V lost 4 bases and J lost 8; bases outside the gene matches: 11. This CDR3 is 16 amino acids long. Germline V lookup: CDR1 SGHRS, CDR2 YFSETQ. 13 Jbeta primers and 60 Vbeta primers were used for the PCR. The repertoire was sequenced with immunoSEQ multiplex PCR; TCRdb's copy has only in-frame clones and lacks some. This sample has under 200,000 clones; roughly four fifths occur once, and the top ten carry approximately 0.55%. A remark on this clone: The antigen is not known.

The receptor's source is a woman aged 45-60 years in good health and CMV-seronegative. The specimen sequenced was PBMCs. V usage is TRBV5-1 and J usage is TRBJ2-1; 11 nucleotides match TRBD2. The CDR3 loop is CASSQGLAASTDEQFF. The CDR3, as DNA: TGCGCCAGCAGCCAGGGACTAGCGGCCTCCACAGATGAGCAGTTCTTC.